This T cell receptor (beta chain) was identified in a study of patients and donors after allogeneic stem cell transplantation. This CDR3 has 12 residues. Per germline, CDR1 MNHEY and CDR2 SVGAGI. Losses at the gene ends were 5 bases for V and 7 bases for J; bases not matched to a gene: 4. TCRdb re-called the RT-PCR reads with MiXCR, one entry per CDR3 protein. Seen here are 800,000 to 1,000,000 distinct CDR3 sequences, about a sixth observed once, and the top ten hold 5% to 6.5%. The gene calls are TRBV6-5 and TRBJ1-2, with 7 bases matching TRBD1. The sequence was obtained from a human donor who was either an allogeneic HSCT recipient or a stem cell or donor lymphocyte infusion donor (not recorded which). It is not recorded whose cells these are; they may come from a transplant donor. The sequenced sample consisted of blood, either unsorted or a sorted T cell fraction (not recorded which). In DNA, the CDR3 is TGTGCCAGCAGTCGGGACAGTAGTGGCTACACCTTC. Its translation: CASSRDSSGYTF.